The 14 T cell receptor beta chains given below trace back to one sample, sequenced in a study of blood T cell repertoires in COVID-19. TCRdb's table, derived via immunoSEQ multiplex PCR, lists solely in-frame clones and lacks some. The repertoire holds some 110,000 clones, with around 85% as singletons. The sample consisted of peripheral blood. The receptors come from a woman aged 80 or over with COVID-19, enrolled during active disease.

A single count supports this clone. The chain employs TRBV13 and TRBJ2-3, with D unclear. This CDR3 has 15 residues. The germline CDR1 and CDR2 sequences are PRHDT and FYEKMQ (reference sequence). The V gene lost 4 bases and the J gene lost 4 bases, with 15 bases spanning the gap. CDR3 residues: CASSSESRIPDTQYF. DNA for the CDR3: TGTGCCAGCAGCTCGGAGTCTCGGATCCCAGATACGCAGTATTTT.

The J gene is TRBJ2-5, the V gene TRBV14; 8 nucleotides line up with TRBD1. The CDR3 covers 14 residues. Germline lookup yields CDR1 SGHDN and CDR2 FVKESK. J was trimmed by 4 bases and V by 4 bases; bases with no gene match: 5. The CDR3 region has the DNA TGTGCCAGCAGCCGGAACAGGGGGTCAGAGACCCAGTACTTC. Its protein product is CASSRNRGSETQYF.

This clone was counted a few times. The gene calls are TRBV12-3 or TRBV12-4 and TRBJ1-2; 7 bases match TRBD1. The trim removed 5 bases at V and 3 bases at J, leaving 3 bases unmatched. This CDR3 has 13 residues. The CDR3 is CASSRTGDYGYTF. The CDR3 nucleotides read TGTGCCAGCAGTCGTACAGGGGACTATGGCTACACCTTC.

The V gene is TRBV3-1 (or the pseudogene TRBV3-2), the J gene TRBJ2-2; 12 bases map to TRBD1. Germline CDR1 LGHDT, CDR2 YNNKEL (reference sequence). The CDR3 is 18 residues long. Trimming took 1 base from V and 4 from J; bases not matched to a gene: 7. The CDR3 DNA sequence: TGTGCCAGCAGCCAAGGGTGGTTGGGACAGGGGGCCACCGGGGAGCTGTTTTTT. It translates to CASSQGWLGQGATGELFF.

In nucleotides, the CDR3 is TGTGCCAGCAGTCGGGGACAGGGTAGTAGTGAGCAGTTCTTC. This sequence encodes CASSRGQGSSEQFF. V gene TRBV28 combines with J gene TRBJ2-1; 9 nucleotides align to TRBD1. Germline V lookup: CDR1 MDHEN, CDR2 SYDVKM. V trimming: 5 bases; J trimming: 9 bases; junction bases outside the gene matches: 8. This CDR3 has 14 amino acids.

The CDR3 DNA reads as TGCGCCAGCAGCGTGGGACAGGGATCAGCTGGGGCCAACGTCCTGACTTTC. It yields the protein CASSVGQGSAGANVLTF. The chain employs TRBV5-1 and TRBJ2-6, with 9 bases matching TRBD1. The germline V gene has CDR1 SGHRS and CDR2 YFSETQ. The CDR3 contains 17 residues. The junction had 7 bases not matched to a gene; V was cut back by 4 bases and J by 2 bases.

The V gene is TRBV7-3, the J gene TRBJ2-1; maybe TRBD2 (6 bases). The V gene's germline CDR1 is SGHTA and CDR2 FQGTGA. CDR3 length equals 14 residues. Between the trimmed V and J ends, which lost 4 bases and 2 bases, there was a span of 9 bases. The CDR3: CASSSRGPYNEQFF. The CDR3 DNA reads as TGTGCCAGCAGCTCGCGGGGCCCCTACAATGAGCAGTTCTTC.

The chain combines TRBV28 with TRBJ2-2; TRBD1 matches 9 bases. Germline CDR1 and CDR2: MDHEN and SYDVKM. The length of the CDR3 is 18 residues. V lost 4 bases to trimming and J lost 2 bases; unmatched junction nucleotides: 11. CDR3 in amino acids: CASSSRTGGGYNTGELFF. The CDR3 DNA is TGTGCCAGCAGTTCCCGAACAGGGGGCGGTTATAACACCGGGGAGCTGTTTTTT.

V is TRBV19 and J is TRBJ1-2, with 7 bases aligning to TRBD1. The junction had 10 bases not matched to a gene; V was cut back by 5 bases and J by 13 bases. Per the germline V gene, CDR1 is LNHDA and CDR2 is SQIVND (reference sequence). This CDR3 region has 12 residues. The CDR3 loop is CASSPLQGQTTF. Written as DNA, the CDR3 is TGTGCCAGTAGTCCTTTACAGGGACAGACCACCTTC.

The CDR3, as DNA: TGCAGCGTTGAGGGACAGACAGGAGATACGCAGTATTTT. It is translated as CSVEGQTGDTQYF. The gene calls are TRBV29-1 and TRBJ2-3; 7 nucleotides align to TRBD1. The CDR3 spans 13 residues. Germline V lookup: CDR1 SQVTM, CDR2 ANQGSEA. V was clipped by 3 bases and J by 5 bases; unmatched bases: 5.

This chain connects TRBV19 to TRBJ1-5; 9 bases line up with TRBD1. The V segment lost 7 bases and the J segment 3 bases; nucleotides outside the gene matches: 10. The germline CDR1 and CDR2 sequences are LNHDA and SQIVND (reference sequence). The CDR3 sequence is 16 residues long. The DNA of the CDR3 is TGTGCCAGTACGGGCGGGGGGACAGGGATCAATCAGCCCCAGCATTTT. Translated: CASTGGGTGINQPQHF.

The chain is built from TRBV6-5 and TRBJ1-2; weak D call: TRBD1 (5 bases). Germline-derived CDR1 and CDR2 are MNHEY and SVGAGI. The CDR3 is made up of 14 amino acids. V lost 4 bases and J 2 bases, leaving 11 bases between the germline ends. In DNA form, the CDR3 reads TGTGCCAGCAGTTCCCCGGGGGGGAACTATGGCTACACCTTC. It specifies CASSSPGGNYGYTF.

The table lists this clone with a few counts. The chain recombines TRBV5-4 with TRBJ1-4; TRBD1 matches at 8 bases. Per the germline V gene, CDR1 is SGHNT and CDR2 is YYREEE (reference sequence). V dropped 3 bases and J dropped 4; count of bases not matched to a gene: 5. This CDR3 is 15 amino acids long. The CDR3 loop is CASSSRDRFNEKLFF. CDR3 bases: TGTGCCAGCAGCTCCCGGGACAGGTTTAATGAAAAACTGTTTTTT.

J is TRBJ1-2 and V is TRBV6-4; 7 bases fit TRBD1. The CDR3 runs to 15 residues. V was pared by 5 bases and J by 5 bases, with 11 bases of the junction left unmatched. Germline CDR1 reads MRHNA; CDR2 reads SNTAGT. The CDR3 loop is CASSSLRDREYGYTF. CDR3 in DNA: TGTGCCAGCAGTTCTCTAAGAGACAGGGAATATGGCTACACCTTC.